This T cell receptor beta chain was sequenced for a study of TIL therapy for anti-PD-1-resistant metastatic lung cancer. Stated time point: pre-treatment sample, taken before nivolumab and TIL therapy. CDR1 is LNHDA and CDR2 is SQIVND in the germline V gene (reference sequence). V lost 3 bases and J lost 0, with 10 bases in between. This CDR3 region has 15 residues. Sequencing used immunoSEQ v3. The protocol was immunoSEQ multiplex PCR, while the TCRdb copy is restricted to in-frame clones and leaves out a portion. Of 54,000 or so clones listed, around 79% are singletons. V and J are TRBV19 and TRBJ2-3; D not certain. This receptor was obtained from a person aged 25 to 85 with non-small cell lung cancer. Here the sequenced sample was blood, taken at baseline. CDR3 region: CASSISPVSTDTQYF. In DNA form, the CDR3 reads TGTGCCAGTAGTATCTCCCCTGTTAGCACAGATACGCAGTATTTT. Complete variable domain (other parts from reference TRBV19 and TRBJ2-3): DGGITQSPKYLFRKEGQNVTLSCEQNLNHDAMYWYRQDPGQGLRLIYYSQIVNDFQKGDIAEGYSVSREKKESFPLTVTSAQKNPTAFYLCASSISPVSTDTQYFGPGTRLTVL.